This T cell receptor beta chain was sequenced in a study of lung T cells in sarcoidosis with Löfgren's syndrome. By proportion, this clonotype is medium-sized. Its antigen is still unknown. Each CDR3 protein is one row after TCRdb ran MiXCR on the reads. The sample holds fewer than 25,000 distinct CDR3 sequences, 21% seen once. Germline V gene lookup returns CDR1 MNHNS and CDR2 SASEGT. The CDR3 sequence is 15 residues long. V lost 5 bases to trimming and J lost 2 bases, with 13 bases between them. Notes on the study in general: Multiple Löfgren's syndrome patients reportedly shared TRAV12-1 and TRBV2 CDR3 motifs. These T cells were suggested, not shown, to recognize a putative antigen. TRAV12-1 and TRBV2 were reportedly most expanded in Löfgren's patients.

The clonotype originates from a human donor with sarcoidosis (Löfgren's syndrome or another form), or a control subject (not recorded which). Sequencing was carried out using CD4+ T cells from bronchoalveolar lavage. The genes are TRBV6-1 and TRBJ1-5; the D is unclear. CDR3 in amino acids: CASSSPWERNQPQHF. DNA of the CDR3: TGTGCCAGCAGTTCCCCATGGGAGCGCAATCAGCCCCAGCATTTT.